This TCR beta chain was profiled in a study of Ad26.COV2.S vaccination and SARS-CoV-2 variants. Generated by immunoSEQ multiplex PCR, the TCRdb table keeps only in-frame clones and is missing some. The sample holds about 410,000 clones, 92% seen once. This CDR3 is 13 amino acids long. Trimming left V 3 bases short and J 0 bases short, with 5 bases between. The germline V gene has CDR1 SGHRS and CDR2 YFSETQ. Treatment here: 15 to 20 received Ad26.COV2.S at low or high dose, single or two shots; 5 received placebo; per-sample allocation not given. Sampling occurred on day 63 after the first vaccine or placebo injection.

The source of this sequence is a person aged 18-65 years who received the Ad26.COV2.S COVID-19 vaccine or a placebo. The rearrangement uses TRBV5-1 and TRBJ2-3; D uncertain. The sequencing here drew on peripheral blood, taken in a trial of Ad26.COV2.S vaccine versus placebo. CDR3: CASSSQSTDTQYF. The DNA of the CDR3 is TGCGCCAGCAGCTCGCAGAGCACAGATACGCAGTATTTT.